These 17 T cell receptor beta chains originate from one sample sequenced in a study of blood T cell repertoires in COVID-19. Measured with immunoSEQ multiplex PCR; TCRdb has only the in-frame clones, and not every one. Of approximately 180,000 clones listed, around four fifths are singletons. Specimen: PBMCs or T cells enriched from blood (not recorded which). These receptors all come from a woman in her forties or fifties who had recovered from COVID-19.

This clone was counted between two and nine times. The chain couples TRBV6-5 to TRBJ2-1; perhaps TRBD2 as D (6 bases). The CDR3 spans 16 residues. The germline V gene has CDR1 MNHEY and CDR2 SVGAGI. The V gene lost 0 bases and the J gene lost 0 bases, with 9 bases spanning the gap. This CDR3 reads CASSYSAGSSYNEQFF. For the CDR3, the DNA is TGTGCCAGCAGTTACTCCGCGGGGAGCTCCTACAATGAGCAGTTCTTC.

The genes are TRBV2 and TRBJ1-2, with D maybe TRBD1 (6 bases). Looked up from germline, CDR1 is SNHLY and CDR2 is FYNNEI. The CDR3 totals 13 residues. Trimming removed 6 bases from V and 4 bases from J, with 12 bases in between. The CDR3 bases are TGTGCCAGCAGGGAGCAGGGGTTCTATGGCTACACCTTC. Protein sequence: CASREQGFYGYTF.

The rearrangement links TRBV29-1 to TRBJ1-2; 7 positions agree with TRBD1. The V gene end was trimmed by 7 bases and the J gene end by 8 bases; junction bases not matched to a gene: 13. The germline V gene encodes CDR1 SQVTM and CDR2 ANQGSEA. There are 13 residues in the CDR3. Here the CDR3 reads CSDGTAGAVGYTF. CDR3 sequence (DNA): TGCAGCGATGGGACAGCTGGCGCGGTCGGCTACACCTTC.

Written as DNA, the CDR3 is TGTGCCACCAGCAGAGGCCTAGCGGTCTCCTACGAGCAGTACTTC. Encoded protein: CATSRGLAVSYEQYF. The chain carries TRBV15 and TRBJ2-7; 7 bases align to TRBD2. The V gene end was trimmed by 1 base and the J gene end by 0 bases; junction bases not matched to a gene: 3. The CDR3 is 15 amino acids. The germline CDR1 and CDR2 sequences are LNHNV and YYDKDF (reference sequence).

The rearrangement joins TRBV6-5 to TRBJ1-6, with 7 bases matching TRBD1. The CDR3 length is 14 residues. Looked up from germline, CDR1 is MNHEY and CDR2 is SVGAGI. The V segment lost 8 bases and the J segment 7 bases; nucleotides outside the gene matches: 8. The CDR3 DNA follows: TGTGCCAGCGCCCTTCAGGGGGGAAATTCACCCCTCCACTTT. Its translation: CASALQGGNSPLHF.

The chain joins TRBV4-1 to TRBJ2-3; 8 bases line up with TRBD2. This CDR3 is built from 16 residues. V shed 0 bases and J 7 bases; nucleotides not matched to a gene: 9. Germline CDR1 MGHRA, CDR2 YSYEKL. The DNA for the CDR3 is TGCGCCAGCAGCCAAGAGTGGGCGGGAGGACGGAATACGCAGTATTTT. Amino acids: CASSQEWAGGRNTQYF.

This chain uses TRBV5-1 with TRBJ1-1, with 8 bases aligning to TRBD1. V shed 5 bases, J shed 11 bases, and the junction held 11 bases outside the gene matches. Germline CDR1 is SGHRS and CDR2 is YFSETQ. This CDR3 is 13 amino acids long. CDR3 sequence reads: CASSSRAGGPAFF. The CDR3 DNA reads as TGCGCCAGCAGTTCAAGGGCAGGGGGCCCGGCTTTCTTT.

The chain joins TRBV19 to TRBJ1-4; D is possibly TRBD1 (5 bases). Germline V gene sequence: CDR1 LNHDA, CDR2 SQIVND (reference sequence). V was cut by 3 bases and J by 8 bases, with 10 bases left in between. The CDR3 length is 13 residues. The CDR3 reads CASSISGAEKLFF. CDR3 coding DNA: TGTGCCAGTAGTATTAGCGGGGCGGAAAAACTGTTTTTT.

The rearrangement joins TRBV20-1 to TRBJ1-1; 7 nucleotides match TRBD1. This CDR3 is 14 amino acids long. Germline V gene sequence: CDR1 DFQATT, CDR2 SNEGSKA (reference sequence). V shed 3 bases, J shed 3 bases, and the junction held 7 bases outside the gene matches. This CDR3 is CSASAGGLDTEAFF. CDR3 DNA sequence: TGCAGTGCTAGTGCAGGGGGTTTAGACACTGAAGCTTTCTTT.

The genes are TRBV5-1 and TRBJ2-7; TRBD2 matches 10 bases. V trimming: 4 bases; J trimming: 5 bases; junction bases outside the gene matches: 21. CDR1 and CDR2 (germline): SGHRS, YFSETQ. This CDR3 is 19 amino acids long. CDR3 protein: CASSRAGLAGALSFDEQYF. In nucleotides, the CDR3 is TGCGCCAGCAGCAGGGCAGGTCTAGCGGGGGCACTCTCCTTCGACGAGCAGTACTTC.

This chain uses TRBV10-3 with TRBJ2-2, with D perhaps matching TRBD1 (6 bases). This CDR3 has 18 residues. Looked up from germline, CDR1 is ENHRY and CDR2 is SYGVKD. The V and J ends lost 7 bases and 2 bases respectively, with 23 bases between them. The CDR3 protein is CAIKDSVQGRSNTGELFF. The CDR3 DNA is TGTGCCATCAAGGACTCCGTTCAGGGGAGATCAAACACCGGGGAGCTGTTTTTT.

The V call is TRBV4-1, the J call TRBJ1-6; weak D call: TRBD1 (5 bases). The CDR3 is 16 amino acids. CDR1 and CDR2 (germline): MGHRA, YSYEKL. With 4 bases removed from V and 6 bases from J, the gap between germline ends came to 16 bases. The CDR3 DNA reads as TGCGCCAGCAGCCCCGCCCGTGGGGGGATTAATTCACCCCTCCACTTT. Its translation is CASSPARGGINSPLHF.

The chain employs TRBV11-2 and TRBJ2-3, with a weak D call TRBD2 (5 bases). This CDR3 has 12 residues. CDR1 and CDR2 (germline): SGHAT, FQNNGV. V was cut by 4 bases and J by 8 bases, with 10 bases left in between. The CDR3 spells CASSWNGVTQYF. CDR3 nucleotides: TGTGCCAGCAGCTGGAACGGGGTTACGCAGTATTTT.

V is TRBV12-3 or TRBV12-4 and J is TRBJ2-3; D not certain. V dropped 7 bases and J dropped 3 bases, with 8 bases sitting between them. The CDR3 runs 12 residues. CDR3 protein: CASNSWTDTQYF. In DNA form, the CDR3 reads TGTGCCAGCAACTCCTGGACAGATACGCAGTATTTT.

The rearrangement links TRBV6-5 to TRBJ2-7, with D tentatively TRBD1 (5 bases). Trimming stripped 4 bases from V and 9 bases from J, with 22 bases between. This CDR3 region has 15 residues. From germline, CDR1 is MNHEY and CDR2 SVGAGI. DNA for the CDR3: TGTGCCAGCAGTTCCGACAGAATTCTACTCGTTGGGCAGTACTTC. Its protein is CASSSDRILLVGQYF.

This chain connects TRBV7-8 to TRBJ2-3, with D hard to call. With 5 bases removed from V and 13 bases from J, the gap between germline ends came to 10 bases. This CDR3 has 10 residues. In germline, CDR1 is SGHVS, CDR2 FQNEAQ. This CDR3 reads CASSPHQEYF. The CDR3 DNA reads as TGTGCCAGCAGCCCCCACCAGGAGTATTTT.

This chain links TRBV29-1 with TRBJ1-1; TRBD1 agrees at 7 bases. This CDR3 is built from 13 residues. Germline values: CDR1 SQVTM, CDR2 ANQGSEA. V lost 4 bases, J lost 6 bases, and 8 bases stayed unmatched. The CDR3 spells CSVAEGARAEAFF. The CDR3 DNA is TGCAGCGTTGCCGAGGGGGCGAGGGCTGAAGCTTTCTTT. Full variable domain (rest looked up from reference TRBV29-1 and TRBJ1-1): SAVISQKPSRDICQRGTSLTIQCQVDSQVTMMFWYRQQPGQSLTLIATANQGSEATYESGFVIDKFPISRPNLTFSTLTVSNMSPEDSSIYLCSVAEGARAEAFFGQGTRLTVV.